These T cell receptor beta chains were read from a single sample in a study of blood T cell repertoires in COVID-19. Clones were read by immunoSEQ multiplex PCR, and TCRdb kept only the in-frame ones, dropping some. The sample holds around 250,000 clones, roughly 88% seen once. Material: peripheral blood. The receptors were gathered from a woman between 70 and 85 years old with COVID-19, enrolled during active disease. Each CDR3 is given with its conserved first and last residue. Fields, in order: J gene, clone size, V gene, D gene, CDR3 protein, CDR3 DNA. A D gene is named only where the DNA matches it firmly. Clone size appears in some rows only: once, few, many, or a class for an expanded clone.

j_call: TRBJ2-1; clone_size: NA; v_call: TRBV5-4; d_call: TRBD2; cdr3_aa: CASSLASGEYNEQFF; cdr3_nt: TGTGCCAGCAGCTTGGCTAGCGGAGAGTACAATGAGCAGTTCTTC
j_call: TRBJ2-7; clone_size: NA; v_call: TRBV11-2; d_call: NA; cdr3_aa: CASSPRGGYEQYF; cdr3_nt: TGTGCCAGCAGCCCCCGTGGCGGTTACGAGCAGTACTTC
j_call: TRBJ1-6; clone_size: NA; v_call: TRBV6-6; d_call: TRBD1; cdr3_aa: CASHLDRGNSPLHF; cdr3_nt: TGTGCCAGCCACCTTGACAGGGGTAATTCACCCCTCCACTTT
j_call: TRBJ1-6; clone_size: NA; v_call: TRBV9; d_call: NA; cdr3_aa: CASSASRGNSPLHF; cdr3_nt: TGTGCCAGCAGCGCCTCAAGGGGAAATTCACCCCTCCACTTT
j_call: TRBJ2-1; clone_size: once; v_call: TRBV6-5; d_call: NA; cdr3_aa: CASSYRFGQPYNEQFF; cdr3_nt: TGTGCCAGCAGTTACCGTTTTGGGCAGCCGTACAATGAGCAGTTCTTC
j_call: TRBJ1-4; clone_size: NA; v_call: TRBV11-2; d_call: NA; cdr3_aa: CASSKKTGTNEKLFF; cdr3_nt: TGTGCCAGCAGCAAAAAAACGGGAACTAATGAAAAACTGTTTTTT
j_call: TRBJ1-3; clone_size: once; v_call: TRBV7-9; d_call: TRBD1; cdr3_aa: CASSPRDRVNTIYF; cdr3_nt: TGTGCCAGCAGCCCCCGGGACAGGGTAAACACCATATATTTT
j_call: TRBJ2-3; clone_size: once; v_call: TRBV24-1; d_call: NA; cdr3_aa: CATSDFSFLGVADTQYF; cdr3_nt: TGTGCCACCAGTGATTTTTCGTTTTTGGGAGTCGCAGATACGCAGTATTTT
j_call: TRBJ2-5; clone_size: NA; v_call: TRBV11-2; d_call: TRBD1; cdr3_aa: CASSYGTGSNRETQYF; cdr3_nt: TGTGCCAGCAGCTACGGGACAGGGTCCAATCGGGAGACCCAGTACTTC
j_call: TRBJ2-5; clone_size: NA; v_call: TRBV30; d_call: NA; cdr3_aa: CAWAGFIEGETQYF; cdr3_nt: TGTGCCTGGGCGGGGTTCATAGAAGGAGAGACCCAGTACTTC
j_call: TRBJ2-1; clone_size: NA; v_call: TRBV19; d_call: NA; cdr3_aa: CASTAGRSTYNEQFF; cdr3_nt: TGTGCCAGTACCGCGGGCAGGTCTACCTACAATGAGCAGTTCTTC
j_call: TRBJ1-6; clone_size: NA; v_call: TRBV3-1/TRBV3-2; d_call: NA; cdr3_aa: CASSQERSGWSPLHF; cdr3_nt: TGTGCCAGCAGCCAAGAGCGGTCGGGTTGGTCACCCCTCCACTTT
j_call: TRBJ2-5; clone_size: NA; v_call: TRBV6-6; d_call: TRBD1; cdr3_aa: CASRTDRDETQYF; cdr3_nt: TGTGCCAGCAGAACGGACAGGGATGAGACCCAGTACTTC
j_call: TRBJ1-6; clone_size: NA; v_call: TRBV27; d_call: TRBD1; cdr3_aa: CASSLPDRNSPLHF; cdr3_nt: TGTGCCAGCAGTCTCCCGGACAGGAATTCACCCCTCCACTTT